The 22 T cell receptor beta chains given below trace back to one sample, sequenced in a study of cytomegalovirus exposure and HLA in healthy donors. Researchers ran the PCR with 60 Vbeta and 13 Jbeta primers. Data came from immunoSEQ multiplex PCR; TCRdb stores just in-frame clones and leaves some out. The table records approximately 170,000 clones, around 78% of them present only once. Sequencing was performed on PBMCs. These receptors were collected from a woman in her thirties in good health and CMV-seropositive.

The rearrangement joins TRBV6-6 to TRBJ2-7, with 9 bases matching TRBD1. This CDR3 has 13 residues. Germline-derived CDR1 and CDR2 are MNHNY and SVGAGI (reference sequence). Germline trimming cut 6 bases from V and 4 bases from J; bases unmatched to any gene: 4. CDR3 sequence: CASRPGTGYEQYF. CDR3 in DNA: TGTGCCAGCAGACCCGGGACAGGGTACGAGCAGTACTTC.

The genes are TRBV6-1 and TRBJ2-3, with D unresolved. With 8 bases removed from V and 1 base from J, the gap between germline ends came to 10 bases. The CDR3 has 13 amino acids. Germline assignment: CDR1 MNHNS and CDR2 SASEGT. The CDR3 DNA is TGTGCCAGCTTTTTTCAGGGCACAGATACGCAGTATTTT. Residues: CASFFQGTDTQYF.

J is TRBJ1-1 and V is TRBV2; D ambiguous. Germline V lookup: CDR1 SNHLY, CDR2 FYNNEI. Trimming removed 7 bases at V and 2 bases at J, with 14 bases between. CDR3 size: 14 residues. The CDR3, as DNA: TGTGCCAGCATAGATCTTTTACTAAACACTGAAGCTTTCTTT. Translating gives CASIDLLLNTEAFF.

This sequence joins TRBV19 and TRBJ2-7; TRBD2 matches 7 bases. The germline gives CDR1 LNHDA, CDR2 SQIVND (reference sequence). This CDR3 has 12 residues. The junction had 2 bases not matched to a gene; V was cut back by 6 bases and J by 3 bases. CDR3: CASSRGDYEQYF. In nucleotides, the CDR3 is TGTGCCAGTAGCCGGGGGGACTACGAGCAGTACTTC.

This chain joins TRBV11-3 and TRBJ2-2, with 7 bases aligning to TRBD2. V trimming: 5 bases; J trimming: 2 bases; junction bases outside the gene matches: 8. The CDR3 is 16 residues long. Germline V gene lookup returns CDR1 SGHNT and CDR2 YENEEA. In nucleotides, the CDR3 is TGTGCCAGCAGCCCGCCGGCGGGAGTCAACACCGGGGAGCTGTTTTTT. Protein: CASSPPAGVNTGELFF.

The V and J genes are TRBV9 and TRBJ2-4, with D perhaps TRBD1 (5 bases). This CDR3 contains 16 residues. Trimming cost V 3 bases and J 7 bases, with 20 bases left between them. Per the germline V gene, CDR1 is SGDLS and CDR2 is YYNGEE. This CDR3 reads CASSAELQGPRNIQYF. DNA for the CDR3: TGTGCCAGCAGCGCGGAACTTCAGGGTCCCAGGAACATTCAGTACTTC.

The gene calls are TRBV27 and TRBJ2-1, with 12 bases lining up with TRBD2. Germline V gene lookup returns CDR1 MNHEY and CDR2 SMNVEV (reference sequence). The CDR3 length is 19 residues. V lost 5 bases, J lost 2 bases, and 13 bases stayed unmatched. CDR3 bases: TGTGCCAGCAGTCCTAGGGACAACGGACTAGCGGGAACCTACAATGAGCAGTTCTTC. Protein sequence: CASSPRDNGLAGTYNEQFF.

This chain connects TRBV5-4 to TRBJ1-1; 7 positions agree with TRBD1. With 4 bases clipped from V and 0 bases from J, the junction kept 6 bases outside the gene matches. CDR3 length equals 15 residues. CDR1 SGHNT and CDR2 YYREEE come from the germline V gene (reference sequence). The DNA for the CDR3 is TGTGCCAGCAGCAGGGGGCAGGTTGTGAACACTGAAGCTTTCTTT. Its translation is CASSRGQVVNTEAFF.

The chain links TRBV29-1 to TRBJ2-7, with a possible D match to TRBD2 (6 bases). This CDR3 is 12 amino acids long. V was clipped by 0 bases and J by 12 bases, with 15 bases between them. Germline lookup yields CDR1 SQVTM and CDR2 ANQGSEA. The CDR3 is CSVEEGGRTRYF. The CDR3 DNA reads as TGCAGCGTTGAAGAGGGAGGTAGGACAAGGTACTTC.

A remark on this clone: The conserved phenylalanine or tryptophan normally closing the CDR3 is absent here, so this likely arose from a read error. The DNA is omitted, as the CDR3 cannot be located on it reliably, and the CDR3 follows TCRdb's listing. This rearrangement joins TRBV12-1 to TRBJ1-5; the table's D call, TRBD1, was not checked against the DNA. TRBV12-1 is given as a pseudogene. The CDR3 length equals 19 residues, ends included. The CDR3 loop is CASSFARLTRDRQNQPQHL.

The chain couples TRBV9 to TRBJ2-1; tentatively, D is TRBD2 (6 bases). This CDR3 has 15 residues. With 7 bases removed from V and 5 bases from J, the gap between germline ends came to 19 bases. CDR1 is SGDLS, CDR2 YYNGEE, per germline. CDR3 coding DNA: TGTGCCAGCTCTCCTACGCCGGGACTTAACAATGAGCAGTTCTTC. It encodes CASSPTPGLNNEQFF.

The genes are TRBV10-3 and TRBJ2-1; 8 bases fit TRBD2. Germline assignment: CDR1 ENHRY and CDR2 SYGVKD. The CDR3 is 13 residues long. The ends lost 8 bases at V and 9 bases at J; junction bases unmatched: 9. CDR3 residues: CAIETSGSGEQFF. CDR3 nucleotides: TGTGCCATCGAGACAAGCGGGAGTGGTGAGCAGTTCTTC.

V and J are TRBV9 and TRBJ2-3; perhaps TRBD2 as D (6 bases). The germline CDR1 and CDR2 sequences are SGDLS and YYNGEE. The length of the CDR3 is 16 residues. Trimming removed 4 bases at V and 9 bases at J, with 24 bases between. Here the CDR3 reads CASSSRTTSLSGTQYF. The CDR3 nucleotides are TGTGCCAGCAGCTCCCGAACTACTAGCCTTAGTGGGACGCAGTATTTT.

V usage is TRBV5-1 and J usage is TRBJ1-2; 8 positions agree with TRBD1. In germline, CDR1 is SGHRS, CDR2 YFSETQ. V was pared by 4 bases and J by 12 bases, with 8 bases of the junction left unmatched. This CDR3 has 12 residues. The CDR3 nucleotides read TGCGCCAGCAGCCTCGGACAGGGTGGAGACACCTTC. Translating it yields CASSLGQGGDTF.

This clone was counted only a few times. This sequence joins TRBV7-9 and TRBJ2-7; no firm D call. Germline V gene data show CDR1 as SEHNR and CDR2 as FQNEAQ (reference sequence). The V gene lost 5 bases and the J gene lost 3 bases, with 11 bases spanning the gap. This CDR3 is 13 amino acids long. CDR3: CASSHDIVYEQYF. DNA for the CDR3: TGTGCCAGCAGCCACGACATAGTCTACGAGCAGTACTTC.

The chain combines TRBV18 with TRBJ2-3; D not resolved. The CDR3 spans 15 residues. Trimming left V 5 bases short and J 3 bases short, with 15 bases between. Germline CDR1 and CDR2: KGHSH and LQKENI. The CDR3 reads CASSYDQSVTDTQYF. The CDR3 DNA sequence: TGTGCCAGCTCATACGATCAATCGGTGACAGATACGCAGTATTTT.

The chain couples TRBV10-3 to TRBJ1-5, with 9 bases that match TRBD1. This CDR3 has 13 amino acids. The germline V gene encodes CDR1 ENHRY and CDR2 SYGVKD. Trimming cost V 10 bases and J 9 bases; bases outside gene matches: 10. CDR3 region: CATQDRGLRPQHF. The CDR3 DNA follows: TGTGCCACTCAGGACAGGGGCCTTCGGCCCCAGCATTTT.

This rearrangement joins TRBV20-1 to TRBJ1-2, with 8 bases that match TRBD1. V lost 6 bases and J lost 14; bases outside the gene matches: 11. In germline, CDR1 is DFQATT, CDR2 SNEGSKA (reference sequence). This CDR3 has 11 residues. The CDR3 spells CSATILDRATF. DNA of the CDR3: TGCAGTGCAACCATACTGGACAGGGCAACCTTC.

CDR3 nucleotides: TGTGCCAGCAGCGGCAGGAGGGGGAACACTGAAGCTTTCTTT. It codes for CASSGRRGNTEAFF. The chain combines TRBV6-5 with TRBJ1-1, with D perhaps matching TRBD1 (5 bases). The germline CDR1 and CDR2 sequences are MNHEY and SVGAGI. The CDR3 contains 14 residues. V was cut by 6 bases and J by 1 base, with 12 bases left in between.

The CDR3 region has the DNA TGTGCCAGAAGCTCCCCTTTTCCGGTAACTTTTTACAATGAGCAGTTCTTC. Its translation is CARSSPFPVTFYNEQFF. This rearrangement joins TRBV5-3 to TRBJ2-1; D is unclear. TRBV5-3 is classed as an ORF, of uncertain function. This CDR3 is 17 amino acids long. The germline V and J ends were trimmed by 3 bases and 4 bases, with 20 bases remaining between them.

V is TRBV7-2 and J is TRBJ2-7, with 8 positions matching TRBD2. Germline CDR1 is SGHTA and CDR2 is FQGNSA. The CDR3 is 14 residues long. Trimming took 5 bases from V and 5 from J; bases not matched to a gene: 8. For the CDR3, the DNA is TGTGCCAGCAGCCTCAGAGCGGGGGACCACGAGCAGTACTTC. Its translation is CASSLRAGDHEQYF.

The V gene is TRBV4-1, the J gene TRBJ1-5; no reliable D call. The CDR3 covers 16 residues. Germline assignment: CDR1 MGHRA and CDR2 YSYEKL. V lost 0 bases and J 3 bases, leaving 12 bases between the germline ends. DNA for the CDR3: TGCGCCAGCAGCCAAGATCTTGGAGGTATCAATCAGCCCCAGCATTTT. Encoded protein: CASSQDLGGINQPQHF.